Below, 25 T cell receptor beta chains from the same sample are listed, as sequenced in a study of T cells in Graves' hyperthyroidism and ophthalmopathy. TCR beta CDR3 regions were amplified from RNA transcripts. The HTBI primer set was used in a first-round RT-PCR of the TCR CDR3. TCRdb processed the multiplex PCR reads anew with MiXCR; each CDR3 protein has one entry. Found here are fewer than 350,000 distinct CDR3 sequences, roughly 13% of them singletons; the top ten hold approximately 7.9%. The sequenced material came from blood. These receptors originate from a middle-aged woman with Graves' hyperthyroidism.

This clonotype showed up many times. The chain has TRBV29-1 and TRBJ2-5, with 7 bases matching TRBD1. The CDR3 runs 14 residues. Germline V lookup: CDR1 SQVTM, CDR2 ANQGSEA. J lost 1 base, V lost 2 bases, and 4 bases had no gene match. Here the CDR3 reads CSVELGTAQETQYF. DNA of the CDR3: TGCAGCGTTGAACTTGGGACAGCCCAAGAGACCCAGTACTTC.

V and J are TRBV7-2 and TRBJ2-5; D may be TRBD1 (6 bases). Germline V gene data show CDR1 as SGHTA and CDR2 as FQGNSA. The CDR3 has 14 amino acids. V was trimmed by 5 bases and J by 4 bases, leaving 14 bases between them. The CDR3, as DNA: TGTGCCAGCAGCCCTCACAGGGACGGAGAGACCCAGTACTTC. Protein product: CASSPHRDGETQYF.

The V gene is TRBV6-4, the J gene TRBJ2-6, with a weak D call TRBD1 (6 bases). V dropped 5 bases and J dropped 2 bases, with 13 bases sitting between them. The CDR3 is 16 residues long. Looked up from germline, CDR1 is MRHNA and CDR2 is SNTAGT. The CDR3 sequence is CASSPLGGPGANVLTF. The CDR3 nucleotides read TGTGCCAGCAGTCCATTAGGGGGTCCTGGGGCCAACGTCCTGACTTTC.

This clonotype came up many times. The V call is TRBV6-1, the J call TRBJ2-5; no reliable D call. CDR3 length: 14 residues. CDR1 MNHNS and CDR2 SASEGT come from the germline V gene. V was cut by 5 bases and J by 5 bases, with 15 bases left in between. The CDR3 DNA is TGTGCCAGCAGTTATGCCAGGAAGGGTGAGACCCAGTACTTC. Translating it yields CASSYARKGETQYF.

The rearrangement uses TRBV4-1 and TRBJ1-2; unclear D gene. Trimming took off 4 bases at V and 4 bases at J, with 16 bases between the two ends. Germline CDR1 and CDR2: MGHRA and YSYEKL. This CDR3 comprises 15 residues. This CDR3 is CASSPQIRQSYGYTF. The CDR3 DNA follows: TGCGCCAGCAGCCCCCAAATTCGGCAGTCCTATGGCTACACCTTC.

This clonotype was recorded at least ten times. The rearrangement uses TRBV20-1 and TRBJ1-6; TRBD1 might be the D (5 bases). Germline CDR1 DFQATT, CDR2 SNEGSKA (reference sequence). The germline V and J ends were trimmed by 5 bases and 5 bases, with 7 bases remaining between them. There are 12 residues in the CDR3. The CDR3 nucleotides are TGCAGTGCTGTGACAGATAATTCACCCCTCCACTTT. It codes for CSAVTDNSPLHF.

As regards this clonotype: Since a much larger clone is just one base distant, this may be a read error. V and J are TRBV28 and TRBJ1-4, with D unclear. Germline V CDR1 and CDR2: MDHEN, SYDVKM. The CDR3 is 14 residues long. The CDR3 DNA reads as TGTGCCAGCAGCCCGTCCCGGCGGAGCGAAAAACTGCTTTTT. This translates into CASSPSRRSEKLLF.

The rearrangement links TRBV5-6 to TRBJ2-1, with 11 bases fitting TRBD2. CDR1 SGHDT and CDR2 YYEEEE come from the germline V gene. The CDR3 consists of 15 residues. Germline trimming cut 2 bases from V and 6 bases from J; bases unmatched to any gene: 4. As DNA, the CDR3 is TGTGCCAGCAGCTTTGGACTAGCGGGCTTCAATGAGCAGTTCTTC. Translation gives CASSFGLAGFNEQFF.

The sample holds many counts of this clonotype. This chain joins TRBV28 and TRBJ2-7; D is unresolved. Germline V gives CDR1 MDHEN, CDR2 SYDVKM. CDR3 length: 13 residues. Trimming took 6 bases from V and 3 from J, leaving 12 bases between them. CDR3 amino acids: CASSGASYYEQYF. CDR3 nucleotide sequence: TGTGCCAGCAGCGGCGCGTCCTACTACGAGCAGTACTTC.

Of note for this clonotype: This may be a read error: a much more frequent sequence differs by one nucleotide. This chain uses TRBV24-1 with TRBJ2-7; no firm D call. Trimming cost V 4 bases and J 7 bases, with 22 bases left between them. Per germline, CDR1 KGHDR and CDR2 SFDVKD. The CDR3 sequence is 16 residues long. CDR3 sequence: CATSEPTPSDLGEQYF. DNA of the CDR3: TGTGCCACCAGTGAACCGACTCCGTCCGACCTGGGAGAGCAGTACTTC.

The sample holds many counts of this clonotype. This sequence joins TRBV12-3 or TRBV12-4 and TRBJ2-2; D call uncertain. CDR3 length equals 14 residues. V lost 6 bases and J lost 4, with 12 bases in between. CDR3 coding DNA: TGTGCCAGCAGCCGAGATCGACGCACCGGGGAGCTGTTTTTT. Encoded protein: CASSRDRRTGELFF.

The sample holds many counts of this clonotype. V gene TRBV12-3 or TRBV12-4 combines with J gene TRBJ2-1, with D perhaps assigned TRBD1 or TRBD2 (5 bases each). V lost 6 bases to trimming and J lost 10 bases, with 10 bases between them. There are 11 residues in the CDR3. The CDR3 region has the DNA TGTGCCAGCAGCTCCCGGGACGAGCAGTTCTTC. This codes for CASSSRDEQFF.

This clonotype has only a few counts. The gene calls are TRBV5-6 and TRBJ2-7; 8 bases are shared with TRBD2. Trimming removed 4 bases from V and 5 bases from J; junction bases left unmatched: 11. The CDR3 has 15 residues. Germline CDR1 reads SGHDT; CDR2 reads YYEEEE. CDR3: CASSHPSREGDEQYF. The CDR3 region has the DNA TGTGCCAGCAGCCACCCCTCCCGGGAGGGCGACGAGCAGTACTTC. Using reference TRBV5-6 and TRBJ2-7 for the parts outside the CDR3, the full variable domain is DAGVTQSPTHLIKTRGQQVTLRCSPKSGHDTVSWYQQALGQGPQFIFQYYEEEERQRGNFPDRFSGHQFPNYSSELNVNALLLGDSALYLCASSHPSREGDEQYFGPGTRLTVT.

This clonotype has ten or more counts. The chain joins TRBV28 to TRBJ1-1, with D possibly matching TRBD1 (6 bases). This CDR3 has 14 amino acids. Germline CDR1 MDHEN, CDR2 SYDVKM. V gave up 3 bases and J gave up 11 bases, with 19 bases separating them. The CDR3 sequence: CASSLYRGPTNAFF. The CDR3 DNA follows: TGTGCCAGCAGTTTGTACCGGGGGCCCACGAACGCTTTCTTT.

The chain is built from TRBV24-1 and TRBJ2-1, with TRBD1 matching over 7 bases. The CDR3 covers 17 residues. V lost 3 bases, J lost 1 base, and 8 bases stayed unmatched. The germline V gene has CDR1 KGHDR and CDR2 SFDVKD. CDR3 sequence (DNA): TGTGCCACCAGTGATAGATCGACAGGGTCTTCCTACAATGAGCAGTTCTTC. Translating gives CATSDRSTGSSYNEQFF.

This clonotype was counted many times. The chain has TRBV2 and TRBJ1-5; TRBD1 aligns across 8 bases. Germline-derived CDR1 and CDR2 are SNHLY and FYNNEI. J lost 4 bases, V lost 7 bases, and 3 bases had no gene match. This CDR3 spans 13 amino acids. DNA for the CDR3: TGTGCCAGCAAGGGACAGGCTAATCAGCCCCAGCATTTT. It specifies CASKGQANQPQHF. Looking up the rest from reference TRBV2 and TRBJ1-5 gives the full variable domain: EPEVTQTPSHQVTQMGQEVILRCVPISNHLYFYWYRQILGQKVEFLVSFYNNEISEKSEIFDDQFSVERPDGSNFTLKIRSTKLEDSAMYFCASKGQANQPQHFGDGTRLSIL.

This clonotype was seen a handful of times. The chain recombines TRBV7-9 with TRBJ2-1, with a weak D call TRBD2 (6 bases). V lost 5 bases to trimming and J lost 6 bases, with 8 bases between them. This CDR3 is built from 12 residues. Germline assignment: CDR1 SEHNR and CDR2 FQNEAQ (reference sequence). The CDR3 coding sequence is TGTGCCAGCAGCGCGACTAGCAATGAGCAGTTCTTC. Protein sequence: CASSATSNEQFF.

This clonotype came up many times. V and J are TRBV6-1 and TRBJ1-2; D ambiguous. This CDR3 has 13 residues. Germline assignment: CDR1 MNHNS and CDR2 SASEGT. V lost 5 bases and J lost 4, with 11 bases in between. In DNA, the CDR3 is TGTGCCAGCAGTTTCGACACCAGCTATGGCTACACCTTC. It is translated as CASSFDTSYGYTF.

This clonotype was observed a few times. V usage is TRBV30 and J usage is TRBJ2-7, with D uncertain. The germline V gene has CDR1 GTSNPN and CDR2 SVGIG (reference sequence). The CDR3 loop spans 11 amino acids. Trimming took 3 bases from V and 2 from J, leaving 5 bases between them. The CDR3 nucleotides read TGTGCCTGGAGCACGGCCTACGAGCAGTACTTC. Its protein product is CAWSTAYEQYF.

The table lists this clonotype with many counts. The V and J genes are TRBV24-1 and TRBJ2-2; D uncertain. Germline V gene sequence: CDR1 KGHDR, CDR2 SFDVKD. The V gene lost 3 bases and the J gene lost 7 bases, with 11 bases spanning the gap. CDR3 length equals 14 residues. For the CDR3, the DNA is TGTGCCACCAGTGATCCTCATCGTGACGGGGAGCTGTTTTTT. Amino acids: CATSDPHRDGELFF.

This clonotype showed up many times. This chain uses TRBV7-9 with TRBJ2-1; D gene uncertain. This CDR3 is built from 14 residues. The V gene lost 4 bases and the J gene lost 9 bases, with 16 bases spanning the gap. Looked up from germline, CDR1 is SEHNR and CDR2 is FQNEAQ (reference sequence). The CDR3 sequence is CASSSDRGSTEQFF. The DNA of the CDR3 is TGTGCCAGCAGCTCCGACCGTGGAAGTACTGAGCAGTTCTTC.

A note on this clonotype: This may come from a read error, since a much larger clone is one base off. The rearrangement uses TRBV3-1 and TRBJ2-7; TRBD2 agrees at 11 bases. Germline V gives CDR1 LGHDT, CDR2 YNNKEL (reference sequence). CDR3 length: 15 residues. J lost 3 bases, V lost 3 bases, and 4 bases had no gene match. CDR3 DNA sequence: TGTGCCAGCAGCCACCTAGCGGGAGGAAACTACGAGCAGTACTTC. Residues: CASSHLAGGNYEQYF.

This clonotype has ten or more counts. The gene calls are TRBV2 and TRBJ1-1; 7 bases agree with TRBD1. With 7 bases clipped from V and 0 bases from J, the junction kept 5 bases outside the gene matches. The germline CDR1 and CDR2 sequences are SNHLY and FYNNEI. The CDR3 length is 14 residues. The CDR3 spells CASIPTGVNTEAFF. The DNA for the CDR3 is TGTGCCAGCATTCCTACAGGGGTGAACACTGAAGCTTTCTTT.

This clonotype was recorded at least ten times. The chain couples TRBV27 to TRBJ1-1, with no clear D. Germline V lookup: CDR1 MNHEY, CDR2 SMNVEV (reference sequence). There are 13 residues in the CDR3. The germline V and J ends were trimmed by 0 bases and 3 bases, with 5 bases remaining between them. CDR3 residues: CASSLSGDTEAFF. The DNA for the CDR3 is TGTGCCAGCAGTTTATCGGGAGACACTGAAGCTTTCTTT.

This clonotype was found many times. V gene TRBV10-3 combines with J gene TRBJ2-5, with D possibly being TRBD1 (7 bases). Trimming took off 3 bases at V and 5 bases at J, with 16 bases between the two ends. The CDR3 is 15 residues long. Germline loops: CDR1 ENHRY, CDR2 SYGVKD. For the CDR3, the DNA is TGTGCCATCAGTGAAGGAGGGGGCCGAGTCGAGACCCAGTACTTC. Amino acids: CAISEGGGRVETQYF.